The following is a TCR beta chain sequence with its context. Its antigen is not known. The data stem from a study of T cell repertoires in cytomegalovirus infection. Turning to the study itself: Well-studied HLA-B-restricted CMV epitopes were used in the study alongside recently identified HLA-C-restricted ones. An indication of both CMV infection and matching HLA type came from public TCR beta signatures. Study results and limitations: HLA-C-restricted, CMV-specific TCR beta clonotypes were dominant ex vivo.

The V segment lost 6 bases and the J segment 5 bases; nucleotides outside the gene matches: 12. There are 16 residues in the CDR3. The germline gives CDR1 MNHEY, CDR2 SVGAGI. TCRdb reanalysed the reads using MiXCR and keeps one entry per CDR3 protein. The table has hundreds of thousands of distinct CDR3 sequences, around 30% seen once. The rearrangement joins TRBV6-5 to TRBJ2-5; 10 nucleotides agree with TRBD2. The receptor comes from a human donor in good health (CMV status not recorded). Some clones in this sample may be carry-over from other donors' samples. Sequenced here: cultured PBMCs, sampled from culture after CMV antigen stimulation. CDR3 sequence: CASRGSASGGFETQYF. Here the CDR3 DNA reads TGTGCCAGCAGGGGATCTGCTAGCGGGGGCTTTGAGACCCAGTACTTC.